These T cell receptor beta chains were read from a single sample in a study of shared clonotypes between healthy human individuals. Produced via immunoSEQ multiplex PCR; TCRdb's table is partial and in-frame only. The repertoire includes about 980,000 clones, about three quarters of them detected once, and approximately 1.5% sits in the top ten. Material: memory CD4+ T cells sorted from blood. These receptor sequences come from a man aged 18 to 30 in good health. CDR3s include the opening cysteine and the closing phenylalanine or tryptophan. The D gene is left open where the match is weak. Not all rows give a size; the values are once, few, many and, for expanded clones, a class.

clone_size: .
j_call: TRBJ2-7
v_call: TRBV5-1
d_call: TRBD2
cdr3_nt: TGCGCCAGCAGCCCAACCGGGACTAGCGGGGGCGAGCAGTACTTC
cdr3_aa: CASSPTGTSGGEQYF

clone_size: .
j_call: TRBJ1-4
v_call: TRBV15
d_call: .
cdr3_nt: TGTGCCACCAGCAAAGGAGAAGCAGGGAACGAAAAACTGTTTTTT
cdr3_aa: CATSKGEAGNEKLFF

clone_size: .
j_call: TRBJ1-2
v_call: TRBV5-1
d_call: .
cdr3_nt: TGCGCCAGCAGCTTGGCCCCGGGGTACGGATATGGCTACACCTTC
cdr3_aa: CASSLAPGYGYGYTF

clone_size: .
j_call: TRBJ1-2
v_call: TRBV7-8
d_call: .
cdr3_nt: TGTGCCAGCAGCTTAGGAGCAGGGAAGCATGGCTACACCTTC
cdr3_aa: CASSLGAGKHGYTF

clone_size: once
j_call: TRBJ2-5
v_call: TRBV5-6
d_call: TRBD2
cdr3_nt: TGTGCCAGCAGCTTCAGGACTAGCGGGCGCCAAGAGACCCAGTACTTC
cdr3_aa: CASSFRTSGRQETQYF

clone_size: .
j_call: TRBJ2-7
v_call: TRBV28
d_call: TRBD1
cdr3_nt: TGTGCCAGCAGCCTAAGGACAGGTCTGCGGCAGTACTTC
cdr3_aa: CASSLRTGLRQYF

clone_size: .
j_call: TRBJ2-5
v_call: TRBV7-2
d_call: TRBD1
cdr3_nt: TGTGCCAGCAGCCCCCGCGACAGGGGGCAAGAGACCCAGTACTTC
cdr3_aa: CASSPRDRGQETQYF

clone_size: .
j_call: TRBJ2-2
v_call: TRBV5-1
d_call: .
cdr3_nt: TGCGCCAGCAGCAACGGACGGGGGAACACCGGGGAGCTGTTTTTT
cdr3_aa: CASSNGRGNTGELFF

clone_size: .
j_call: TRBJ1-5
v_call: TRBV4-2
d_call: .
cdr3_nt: TGTGCCAGCAGCCAAGATCAGGGAAATCAGCCCCAGCATTTT
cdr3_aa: CASSQDQGNQPQHF

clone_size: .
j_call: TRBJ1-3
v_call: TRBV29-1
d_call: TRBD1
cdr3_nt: TGCAGCGTTAGGGACAGGGCTGGAAACACCATATATTTT
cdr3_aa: CSVRDRAGNTIYF

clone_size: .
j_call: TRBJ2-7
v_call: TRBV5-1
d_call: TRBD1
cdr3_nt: TGCGCCAGCAGCTTGGGGGACAGCCGTCGGGGCTACGAGCAGTACTTC
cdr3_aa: CASSLGDSRRGYEQYF

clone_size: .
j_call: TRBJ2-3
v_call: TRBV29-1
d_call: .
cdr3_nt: TGCAGCGTTGAACATTTCCTAGTTCCAGATACGCAGTATTTT
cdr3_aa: CSVEHFLVPDTQYF

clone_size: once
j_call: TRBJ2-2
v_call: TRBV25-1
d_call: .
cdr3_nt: TGTGCCAGCAGTGTTAACCCCAACGGGGAGCTGTTTTTT
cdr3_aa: CASSVNPNGELFF

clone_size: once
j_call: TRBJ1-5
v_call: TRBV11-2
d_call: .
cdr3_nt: TGTGCCAGCAGCTTAGGTGCGCAGGGATACCAGCCCCAGCATTTT
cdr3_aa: CASSLGAQGYQPQHF

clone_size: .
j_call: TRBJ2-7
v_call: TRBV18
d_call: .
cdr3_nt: TGTGCCAGCTCAAACTACAGGGCCTACGAGCAGTACTTC
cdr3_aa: CASSNYRAYEQYF